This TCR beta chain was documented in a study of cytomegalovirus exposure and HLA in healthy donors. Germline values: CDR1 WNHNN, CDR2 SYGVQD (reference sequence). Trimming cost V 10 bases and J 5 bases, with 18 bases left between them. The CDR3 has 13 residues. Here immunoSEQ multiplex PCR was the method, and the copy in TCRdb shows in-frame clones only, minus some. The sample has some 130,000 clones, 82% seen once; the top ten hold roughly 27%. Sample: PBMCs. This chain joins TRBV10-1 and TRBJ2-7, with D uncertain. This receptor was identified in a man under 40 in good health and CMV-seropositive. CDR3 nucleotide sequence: TGCGCCACCCGAAGCTCACCTGCCGACGAGCAGTACTTC. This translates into CATRSSPADEQYF.